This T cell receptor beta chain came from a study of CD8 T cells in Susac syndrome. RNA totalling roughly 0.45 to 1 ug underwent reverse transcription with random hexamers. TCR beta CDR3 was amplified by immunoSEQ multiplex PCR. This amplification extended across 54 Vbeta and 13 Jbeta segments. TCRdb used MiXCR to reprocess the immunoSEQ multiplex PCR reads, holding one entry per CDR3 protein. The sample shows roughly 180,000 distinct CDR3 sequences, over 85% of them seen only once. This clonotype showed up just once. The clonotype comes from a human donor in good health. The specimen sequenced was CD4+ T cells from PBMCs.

CDR3 DNA: TGTGCCAGCCGGGACAGACTTGAAGCTTTCTTT. Translated, it gives CASRDRLEAFF. The rearrangement links TRBV25-1 to TRBJ1-1, with 7 nucleotides matching TRBD1. CDR3 length: 11 residues. CDR1 MGHDK and CDR2 SYGVNS come from the germline V gene. V was pared by 8 bases and J by 7 bases, with 4 bases of the junction left unmatched.